This T cell receptor (beta chain) was observed in a study of graft-versus-host responses after intestinal transplantation. At the level of the study: The study gave all recipients anti-thymocyte globulin induction, then tacrolimus and steroids for about 3 years.

This clone was picked up one time. What it recognizes is unknown. Clones were read by immunoSEQ multiplex PCR, and TCRdb kept only the in-frame ones, dropping some. The sample contains roughly 60,000 clones, approximately 90% of which appear only once. Study-wide results and limits: Recipient marrow held GvH clones, some first seen in ileum or blood.

Germline values: CDR1 MGHRA, CDR2 YSYEKL. The germline V and J ends were trimmed by 0 bases and 5 bases, with 19 bases remaining between them. The CDR3 is made up of 17 amino acids. This receptor was obtained from a human patient who received an intestinal transplant, so some T cells may come from the graft donor. Specimen: PBMCs, collected 26 days after transplant. The V gene is TRBV4-1, the J gene TRBJ1-1; tentatively, D is TRBD1 (6 bases). For the CDR3, the DNA is TGCGCCAGCAGCCAAGATCATGGGGGCCGTGGTTTTACTGAAGCTTTCTTT. The encoded protein is CASSQDHGGRGFTEAFF.